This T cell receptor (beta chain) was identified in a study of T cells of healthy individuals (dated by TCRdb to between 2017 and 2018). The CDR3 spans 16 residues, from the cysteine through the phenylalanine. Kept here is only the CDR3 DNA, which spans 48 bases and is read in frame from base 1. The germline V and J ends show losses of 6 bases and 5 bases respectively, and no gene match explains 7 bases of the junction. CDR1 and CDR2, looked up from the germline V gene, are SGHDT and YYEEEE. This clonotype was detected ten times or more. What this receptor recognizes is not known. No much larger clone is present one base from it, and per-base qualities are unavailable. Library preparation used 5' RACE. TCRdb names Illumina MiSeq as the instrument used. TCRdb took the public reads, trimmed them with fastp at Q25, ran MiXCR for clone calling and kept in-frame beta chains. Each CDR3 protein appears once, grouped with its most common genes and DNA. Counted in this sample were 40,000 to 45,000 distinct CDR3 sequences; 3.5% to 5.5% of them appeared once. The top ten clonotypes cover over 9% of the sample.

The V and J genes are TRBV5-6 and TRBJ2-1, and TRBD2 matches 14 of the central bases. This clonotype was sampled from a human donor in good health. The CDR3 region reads CASNPRLAGGHNEQFF. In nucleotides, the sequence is TGTGCCAGCAACCCCAGACTAGCGGGGGGGCACAATGAGCAGTTCTTC.